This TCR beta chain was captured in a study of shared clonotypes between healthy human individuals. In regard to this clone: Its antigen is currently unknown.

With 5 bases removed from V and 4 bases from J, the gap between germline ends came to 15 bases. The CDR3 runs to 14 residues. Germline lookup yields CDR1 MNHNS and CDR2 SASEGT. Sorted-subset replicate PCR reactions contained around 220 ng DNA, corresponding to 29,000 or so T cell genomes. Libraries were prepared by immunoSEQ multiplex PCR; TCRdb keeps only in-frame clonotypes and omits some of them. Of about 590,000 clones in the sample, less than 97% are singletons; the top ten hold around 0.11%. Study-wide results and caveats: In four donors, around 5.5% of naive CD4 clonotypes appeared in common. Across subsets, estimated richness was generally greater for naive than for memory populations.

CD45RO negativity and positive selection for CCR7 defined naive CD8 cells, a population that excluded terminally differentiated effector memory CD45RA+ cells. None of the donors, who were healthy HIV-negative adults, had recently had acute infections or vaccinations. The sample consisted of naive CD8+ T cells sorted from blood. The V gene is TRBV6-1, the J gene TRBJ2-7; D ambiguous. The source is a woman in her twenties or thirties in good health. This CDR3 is CASSQFARSYEQYF. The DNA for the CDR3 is TGTGCCAGCAGTCAATTCGCCCGATCATACGAGCAGTACTTC.